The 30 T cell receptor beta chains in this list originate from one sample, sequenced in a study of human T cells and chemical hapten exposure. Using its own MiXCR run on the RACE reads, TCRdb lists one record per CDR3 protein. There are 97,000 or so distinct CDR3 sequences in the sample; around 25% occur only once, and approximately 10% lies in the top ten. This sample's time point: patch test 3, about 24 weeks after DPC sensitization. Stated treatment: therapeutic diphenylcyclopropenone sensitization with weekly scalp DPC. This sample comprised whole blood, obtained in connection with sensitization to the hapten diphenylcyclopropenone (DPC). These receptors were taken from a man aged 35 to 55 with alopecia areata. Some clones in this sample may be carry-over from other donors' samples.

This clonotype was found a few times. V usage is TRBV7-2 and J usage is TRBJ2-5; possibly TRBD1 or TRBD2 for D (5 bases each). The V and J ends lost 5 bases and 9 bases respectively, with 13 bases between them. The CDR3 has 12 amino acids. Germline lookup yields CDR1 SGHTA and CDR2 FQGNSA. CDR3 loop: CASSTGSGPQYF. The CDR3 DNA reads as TGTGCCAGCAGCACTGGTTCGGGGCCCCAGTACTTC.

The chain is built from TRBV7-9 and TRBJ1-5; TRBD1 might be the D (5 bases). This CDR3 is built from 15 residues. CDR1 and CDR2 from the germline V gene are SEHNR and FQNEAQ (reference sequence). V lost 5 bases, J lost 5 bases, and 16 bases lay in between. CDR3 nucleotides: TGTGCCAGCAGCCGTGGACAAAGAGGGGATCAGCCCCAGCATTTT. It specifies CASSRGQRGDQPQHF.

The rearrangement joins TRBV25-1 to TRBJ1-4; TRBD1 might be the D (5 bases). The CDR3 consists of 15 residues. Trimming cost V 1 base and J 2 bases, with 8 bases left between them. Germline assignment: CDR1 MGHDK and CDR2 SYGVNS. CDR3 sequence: CASSELGGTNEKLFF. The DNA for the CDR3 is TGTGCCAGCAGTGAATTGGGGGGGACTAATGAAAAACTGTTTTTT.

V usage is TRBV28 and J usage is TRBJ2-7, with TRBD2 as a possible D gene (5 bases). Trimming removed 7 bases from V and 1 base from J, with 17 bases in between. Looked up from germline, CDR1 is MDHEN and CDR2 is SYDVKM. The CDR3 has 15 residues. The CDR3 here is CASTFLTSGSYEQYF. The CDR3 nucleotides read TGTGCCAGCACTTTCCTAACCTCGGGGTCCTACGAGCAGTACTTC.

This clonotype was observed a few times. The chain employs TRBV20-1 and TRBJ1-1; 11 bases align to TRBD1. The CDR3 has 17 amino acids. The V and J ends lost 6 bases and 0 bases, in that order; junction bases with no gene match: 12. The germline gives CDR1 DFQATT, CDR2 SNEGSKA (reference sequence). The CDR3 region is CSAQDRGRVTVNTEAFF. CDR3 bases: TGCAGTGCACAGGACAGGGGGCGTGTTACTGTGAACACTGAAGCTTTCTTT.

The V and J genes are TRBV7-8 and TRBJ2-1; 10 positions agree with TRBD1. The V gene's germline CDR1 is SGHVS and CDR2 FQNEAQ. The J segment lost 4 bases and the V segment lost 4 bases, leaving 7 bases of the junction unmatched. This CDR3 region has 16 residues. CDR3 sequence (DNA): TGTGCCAGCAGCTCCAAACGGGGACAGGGGTACAATGAGCAGTTCTTC. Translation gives CASSSKRGQGYNEQFF.

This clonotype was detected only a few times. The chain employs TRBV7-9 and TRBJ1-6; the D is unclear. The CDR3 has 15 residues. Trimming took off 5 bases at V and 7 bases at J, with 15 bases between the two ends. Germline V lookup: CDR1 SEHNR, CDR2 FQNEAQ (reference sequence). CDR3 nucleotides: TGTGCCAGCAGCACATCGGCAGGAAGCAATTCACCCCTCCACTTT. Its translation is CASSTSAGSNSPLHF.

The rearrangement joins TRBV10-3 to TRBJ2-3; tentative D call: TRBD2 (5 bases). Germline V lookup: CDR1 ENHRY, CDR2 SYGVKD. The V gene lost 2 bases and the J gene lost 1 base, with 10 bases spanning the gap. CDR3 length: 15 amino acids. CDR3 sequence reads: CAISEGLTGTDTQYF. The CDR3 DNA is TGTGCCATCAGTGAGGGACTTACCGGCACAGATACGCAGTATTTT.

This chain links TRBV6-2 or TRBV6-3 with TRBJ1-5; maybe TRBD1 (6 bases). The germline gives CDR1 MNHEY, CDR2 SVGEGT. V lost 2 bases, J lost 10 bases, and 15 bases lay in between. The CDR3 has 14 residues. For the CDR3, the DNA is TGTGCCAGCAGTTACGGACAGTGGGGGCAACCCCAGCATTTT. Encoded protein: CASSYGQWGQPQHF.

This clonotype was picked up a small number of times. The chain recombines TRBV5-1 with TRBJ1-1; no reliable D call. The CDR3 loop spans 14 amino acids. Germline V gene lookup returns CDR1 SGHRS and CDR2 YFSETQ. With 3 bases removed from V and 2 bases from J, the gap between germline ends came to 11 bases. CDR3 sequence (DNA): TGCGCCAGCAGCTCCCTACCAGTCAACACTGAAGCTTTCTTT. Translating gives CASSSLPVNTEAFF.

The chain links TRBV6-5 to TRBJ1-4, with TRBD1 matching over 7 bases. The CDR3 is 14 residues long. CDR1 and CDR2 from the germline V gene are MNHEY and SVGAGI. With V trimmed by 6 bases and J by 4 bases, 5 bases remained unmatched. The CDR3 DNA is TGTGCCAGCAGACCGACAGGGTTTAATGAAAAACTGTTTTTT. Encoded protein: CASRPTGFNEKLFF.

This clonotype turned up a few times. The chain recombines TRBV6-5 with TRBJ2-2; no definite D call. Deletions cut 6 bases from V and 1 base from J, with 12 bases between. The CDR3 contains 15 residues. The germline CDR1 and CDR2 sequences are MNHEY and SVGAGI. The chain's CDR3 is CASSKQPVNTGELFF. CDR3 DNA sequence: TGTGCCAGCAGCAAACAGCCCGTGAACACCGGGGAGCTGTTTTTT.

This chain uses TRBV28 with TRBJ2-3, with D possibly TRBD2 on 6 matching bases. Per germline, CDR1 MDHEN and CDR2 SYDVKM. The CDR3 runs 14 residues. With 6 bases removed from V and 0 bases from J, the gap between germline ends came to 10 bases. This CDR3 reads CASRGTWSTDTQYF. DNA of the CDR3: TGTGCCAGCAGGGGGACTTGGAGCACAGATACGCAGTATTTT.

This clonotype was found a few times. CDR3 DNA: TGTGCCAGCAGTAGGACATTTGGAAACACCATATATTTT. Translating gives CASSRTFGNTIYF. The rearrangement joins TRBV6-5 to TRBJ1-3; maybe TRBD1 (5 bases). Germline CDR1 is MNHEY and CDR2 is SVGAGI. V dropped 5 bases and J dropped 3 bases, with 8 bases sitting between them. There are 13 residues in the CDR3.

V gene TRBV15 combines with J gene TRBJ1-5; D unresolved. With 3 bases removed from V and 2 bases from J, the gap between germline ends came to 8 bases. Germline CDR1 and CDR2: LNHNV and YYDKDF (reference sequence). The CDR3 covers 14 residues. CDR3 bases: TGTGCCACCAGCAGCGGAGGTGGCAATCAGCCCCAGCATTTT. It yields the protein CATSSGGGNQPQHF.

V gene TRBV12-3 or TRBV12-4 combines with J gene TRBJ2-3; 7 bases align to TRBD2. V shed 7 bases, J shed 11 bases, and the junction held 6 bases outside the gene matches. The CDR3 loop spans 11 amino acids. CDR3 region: CASILGGVQYF. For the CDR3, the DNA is TGTGCCAGCATCCTGGGGGGGGTGCAGTATTTT.

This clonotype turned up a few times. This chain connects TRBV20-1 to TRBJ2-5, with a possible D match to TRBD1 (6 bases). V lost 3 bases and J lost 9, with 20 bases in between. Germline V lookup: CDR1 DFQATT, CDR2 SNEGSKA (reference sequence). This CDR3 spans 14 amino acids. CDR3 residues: CSARSRTQGRAQYF. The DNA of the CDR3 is TGCAGTGCTAGGTCCCGGACACAGGGACGGGCCCAGTACTTC.

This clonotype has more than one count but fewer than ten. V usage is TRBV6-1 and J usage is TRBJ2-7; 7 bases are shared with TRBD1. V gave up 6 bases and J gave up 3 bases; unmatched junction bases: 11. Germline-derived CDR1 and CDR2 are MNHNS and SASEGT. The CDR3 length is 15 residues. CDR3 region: CASRTSTGMDYEQYF. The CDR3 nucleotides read TGTGCCAGCAGAACCTCGACAGGGATGGACTACGAGCAGTACTTC.

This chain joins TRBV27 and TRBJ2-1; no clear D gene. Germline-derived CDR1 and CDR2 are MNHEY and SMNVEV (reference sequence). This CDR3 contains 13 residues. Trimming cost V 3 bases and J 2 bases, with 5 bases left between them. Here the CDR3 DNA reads TGTGCCAGCAGTTTTAGGACCTACAATGAGCAGTTCTTC. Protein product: CASSFRTYNEQFF.

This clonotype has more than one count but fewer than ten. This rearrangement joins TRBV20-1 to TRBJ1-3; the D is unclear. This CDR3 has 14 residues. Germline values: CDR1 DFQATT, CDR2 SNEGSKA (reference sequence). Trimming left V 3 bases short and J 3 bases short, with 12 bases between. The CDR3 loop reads CSARSRENGNTIYF. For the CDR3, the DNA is TGCAGTGCTAGGAGTCGGGAGAATGGAAACACCATATATTTT.

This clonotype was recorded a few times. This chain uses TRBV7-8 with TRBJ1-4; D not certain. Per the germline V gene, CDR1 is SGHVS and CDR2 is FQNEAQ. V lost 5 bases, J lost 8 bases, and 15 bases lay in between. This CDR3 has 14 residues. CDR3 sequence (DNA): TGTGCCAGCAGCCGTTCTCGAGGCAGGGAAAAACTGTTTTTT. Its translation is CASSRSRGREKLFF.

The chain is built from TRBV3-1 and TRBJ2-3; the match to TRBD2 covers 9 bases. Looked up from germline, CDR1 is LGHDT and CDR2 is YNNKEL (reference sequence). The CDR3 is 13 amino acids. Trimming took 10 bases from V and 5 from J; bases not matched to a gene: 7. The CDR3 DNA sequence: TGTGCCACCCGGGGTAGCGGGGGAGATACGCAGTATTTT. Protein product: CATRGSGGDTQYF.

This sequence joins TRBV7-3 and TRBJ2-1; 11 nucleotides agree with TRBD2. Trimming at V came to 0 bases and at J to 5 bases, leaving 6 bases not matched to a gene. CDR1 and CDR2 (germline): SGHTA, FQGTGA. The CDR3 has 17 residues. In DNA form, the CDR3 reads TGTGCCAGCAGCTTAACCGTAGCGGGAGGGCCAGACAATGAGCAGTTCTTC. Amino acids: CASSLTVAGGPDNEQFF.

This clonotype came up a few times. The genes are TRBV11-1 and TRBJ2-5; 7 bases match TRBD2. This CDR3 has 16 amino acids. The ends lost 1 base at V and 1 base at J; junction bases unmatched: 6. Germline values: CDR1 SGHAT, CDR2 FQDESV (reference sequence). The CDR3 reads CASSLGGAGSQETQYF. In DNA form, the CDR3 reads TGTGCCAGCAGCTTAGGTGGAGCGGGGTCCCAAGAGACCCAGTACTTC.

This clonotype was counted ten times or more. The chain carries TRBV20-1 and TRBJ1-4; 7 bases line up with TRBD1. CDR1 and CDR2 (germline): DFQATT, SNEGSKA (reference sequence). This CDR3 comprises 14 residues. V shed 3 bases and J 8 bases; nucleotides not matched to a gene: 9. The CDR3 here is CSASKGQLGEKLFF. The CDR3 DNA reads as TGCAGTGCTAGTAAGGGACAGCTGGGGGAAAAACTGTTTTTT.

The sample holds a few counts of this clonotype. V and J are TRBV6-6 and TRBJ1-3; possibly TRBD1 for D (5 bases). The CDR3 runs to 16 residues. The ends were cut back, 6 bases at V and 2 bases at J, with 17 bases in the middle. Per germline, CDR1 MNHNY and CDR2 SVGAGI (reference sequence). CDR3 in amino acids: CASRPSGGGPGNTIYF. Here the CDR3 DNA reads TGTGCCAGCAGACCCAGCGGGGGAGGACCTGGAAACACCATATATTTT.

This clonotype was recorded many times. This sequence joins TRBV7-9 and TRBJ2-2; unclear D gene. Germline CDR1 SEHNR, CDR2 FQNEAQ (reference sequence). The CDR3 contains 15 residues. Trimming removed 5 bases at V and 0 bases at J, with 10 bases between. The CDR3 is CASSPTSANTGELFF. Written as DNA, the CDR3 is TGTGCCAGCAGCCCGACTTCCGCGAACACCGGGGAGCTGTTTTTT.

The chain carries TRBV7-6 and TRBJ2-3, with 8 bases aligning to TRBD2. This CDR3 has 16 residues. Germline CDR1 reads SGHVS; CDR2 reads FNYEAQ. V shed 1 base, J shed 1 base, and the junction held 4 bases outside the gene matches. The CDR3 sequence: CASSLGPAGGTDTQYF. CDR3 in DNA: TGTGCCAGCAGCTTAGGGCCAGCGGGGGGCACAGATACGCAGTATTTT. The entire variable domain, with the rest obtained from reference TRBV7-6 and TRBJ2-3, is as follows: GAGVSQSPRYKVTKRGQDVALRCDPISGHVSLYWYRQALGQGPEFLTYFNYEAQQDKSGLPNDRFSAERPEGSISTLTIQRTEQRDSAMYRCASSLGPAGGTDTQYFGPGTRLTVL.

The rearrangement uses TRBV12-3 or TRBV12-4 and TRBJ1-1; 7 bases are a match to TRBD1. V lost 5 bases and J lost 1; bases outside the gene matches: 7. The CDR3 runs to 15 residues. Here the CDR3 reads CASSPRQGTNTEAFF. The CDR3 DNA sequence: TGTGCCAGCAGTCCCAGACAGGGTACGAACACTGAAGCTTTCTTT.

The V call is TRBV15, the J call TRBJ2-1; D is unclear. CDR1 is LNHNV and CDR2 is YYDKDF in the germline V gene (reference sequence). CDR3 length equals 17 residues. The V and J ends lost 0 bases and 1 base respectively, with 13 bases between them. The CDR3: CATSRERRLPSYNEQFF. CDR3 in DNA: TGTGCCACCAGCAGAGAGCGTAGACTGCCTTCCTACAATGAGCAGTTCTTC.